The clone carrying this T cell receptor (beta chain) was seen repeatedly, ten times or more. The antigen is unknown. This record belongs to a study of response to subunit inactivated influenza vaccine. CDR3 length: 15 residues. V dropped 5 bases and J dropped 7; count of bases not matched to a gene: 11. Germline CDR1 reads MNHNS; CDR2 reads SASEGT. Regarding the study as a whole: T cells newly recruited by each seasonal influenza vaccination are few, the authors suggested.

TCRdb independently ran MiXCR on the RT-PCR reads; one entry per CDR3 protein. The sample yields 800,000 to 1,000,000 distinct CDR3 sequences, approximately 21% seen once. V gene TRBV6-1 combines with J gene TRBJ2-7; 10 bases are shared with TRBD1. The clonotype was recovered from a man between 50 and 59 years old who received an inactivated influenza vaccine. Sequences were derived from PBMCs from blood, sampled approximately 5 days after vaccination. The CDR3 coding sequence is TGTGCCAGCAGTCGCGTAAGACAGGGGGCGGGGGAGCAGTACTTC. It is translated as CASSRVRQGAGEQYF.